The 15 T cell receptor beta chains below come from one sample, sequenced in a study of T cells in Graves' hyperthyroidism and ophthalmopathy. RNA transcripts provided the source from which TCR beta CDR3 regions were amplified. TCR CDR3 underwent first-round RT-PCR with the HTBI primer set. TCRdb redid the calling of the multiplex PCR reads with MiXCR, one entry per CDR3 protein. The sample shows roughly 240,000 distinct CDR3 sequences, around 25% of them seen only once. Sequencing input: blood. These receptors originate from a woman aged 40 to 50 with Graves' ophthalmopathy.

This clonotype was found many times. V and J are TRBV29-1 and TRBJ2-7; unclear D gene. The CDR3 runs 12 residues. Per germline, CDR1 SQVTM and CDR2 ANQGSEA. Trimming shortened V by 2 bases and J by 3 bases, and 8 bases separated the two germline ends. This CDR3 reads CSVEQSGYEQYF. Here the CDR3 DNA reads TGCAGCGTTGAACAATCCGGCTACGAGCAGTACTTC.

V gene TRBV30 combines with J gene TRBJ1-6; 8 bases are shared with TRBD1. J gave up 7 bases and V 3 bases, and 5 bases lay outside the gene matches. Germline assignment: CDR1 GTSNPN and CDR2 SVGIG (reference sequence). CDR3 length equals 14 residues. The CDR3 DNA sequence: TGTGCCTGGAGCCCGGGACAGGTGAATTCACCCCTCCACTTT. Its translation is CAWSPGQVNSPLHF.

There are many counts of this clonotype. The chain combines TRBV27 with TRBJ1-2; no firm D call. CDR3 length equals 13 residues. Germline assignment: CDR1 MNHEY and CDR2 SMNVEV (reference sequence). V lost 2 bases, J lost 5 bases, and 9 bases lay in between. CDR3 in DNA: TGTGCCAGCAGTTTAAGGGCTGATTATGGCTACACCTTC. It specifies CASSLRADYGYTF.

This clonotype was observed at least ten times. Germline and junction disagree at one end, which may indicate a read error. The chain links TRBV7-2 to TRBJ2-5; TRBD2 matches 8 bases. The V gene's germline CDR1 is SGHTA and CDR2 FQGNSA. The CDR3 is made up of 16 amino acids. The CDR3 loop is CASSLGPAGGQETQYF. Here the CDR3 DNA reads TGCGCCAGCAGCCTCGGACCTGCGGGAGGCCAAGAGACCCAGTACTTC.

The count of this clonotype is one. CDR3 nucleotide sequence: TGCAGTGCTAGTCTGGGCAGGGCTTATGGCTACACCTTC. This encodes CSASLGRAYGYTF. This chain joins TRBV20-1 and TRBJ1-2; TRBD1 is a possible D gene (5 bases). With 3 bases removed from V and 5 bases from J, the gap between germline ends came to 13 bases. Germline V gene lookup returns CDR1 DFQATT and CDR2 SNEGSKA (reference sequence). This CDR3 has 13 residues.

There are a few counts of this clonotype. The junction differs from germline at one of its ends, possibly a read error. The V call is TRBV12-3 or TRBV12-4, the J call TRBJ1-2, with 7 bases lining up with TRBD1. This CDR3 region has 13 residues. The CDR3 spells CANSFTGEGGYTF. The DNA of the CDR3 is TGTGCCAACAGTTTTACAGGGGAGGGAGGCTACACCTTC.

The rearrangement joins TRBV4-1 to TRBJ2-7; 8 nucleotides agree with TRBD2. V gave up 0 bases and J gave up 1 base; unmatched junction bases: 5. Looked up from germline, CDR1 is MGHRA and CDR2 is YSYEKL. This CDR3 region has 16 residues. DNA of the CDR3: TGCGCCAGCAGCCAAGATTTGTCTAGCGGGTCCTACGAGCAGTACTTC. Its protein is CASSQDLSSGSYEQYF.

There are many counts of this clonotype. The V gene is TRBV6-5, the J gene TRBJ1-5; D unclear. Per the germline V gene, CDR1 is MNHEY and CDR2 is SVGAGI. The CDR3 covers 15 residues. Trimming shortened V by 4 bases and J by 0 bases, and 10 bases separated the two germline ends. CDR3 nucleotide sequence: TGTGCCAGCAGTTTGGAGACTTATAGCAATCAGCCCCAGCATTTT. Translating it yields CASSLETYSNQPQHF.

This chain links TRBV28 with TRBJ2-5; 7 bases line up with TRBD1. Germline CDR1 MDHEN, CDR2 SYDVKM. Losses at the gene ends were 6 bases for V and 5 bases for J; bases not matched to a gene: 6. The CDR3 length is 13 residues. The CDR3 sequence: CASRLGGAETQYF. In DNA, the CDR3 is TGTGCCAGCAGGTTAGGGGGCGCCGAGACCCAGTACTTC.

This clonotype was detected many times. The chain recombines TRBV28 with TRBJ1-2, with a tentative D call TRBD1 (6 bases). V was cut by 5 bases and J by 5 bases, with 18 bases left in between. Per the germline V gene, CDR1 is MDHEN and CDR2 is SYDVKM. The CDR3 consists of 15 residues. Here the CDR3 DNA reads TGTGCCAGCAGTCAAGAACAGGGTAACTTTTATGGCTACACCTTC. This codes for CASSQEQGNFYGYTF.

Ten or more counts support this clonotype. This rearrangement joins TRBV28 to TRBJ2-4; D unclear. Germline V gene lookup returns CDR1 MDHEN and CDR2 SYDVKM. Trimming left V 8 bases short and J 0 bases short, with 8 bases between. The CDR3 totals 13 residues. The CDR3 DNA follows: TGTGCCAGCGGACCAGGAGCCAAAAACATTCAGTACTTC. Protein product: CASGPGAKNIQYF.

Many counts were recorded for this clonotype. V gene TRBV29-1 combines with J gene TRBJ1-2; D is undetermined. Germline-derived CDR1 and CDR2 are SQVTM and ANQGSEA. V gave up 3 bases and J gave up 2 bases, with 10 bases separating them. CDR3 length: 13 amino acids. As DNA, the CDR3 is TGCAGCGTTGAGTTGGCCCACAACTATGGCTACACCTTC. It encodes CSVELAHNYGYTF. The entire variable domain, with the rest obtained from reference TRBV29-1 and TRBJ1-2, is as follows: SAVISQKPSRDICQRGTSLTIQCQVDSQVTMMFWYRQQPGQSLTLIATANQGSEATYESGFVIDKFPISRPNLTFSTLTVSNMSPEDSSIYLCSVELAHNYGYTFGSGTRLTVV.

The chain employs TRBV20-1 and TRBJ2-7; TRBD2 agrees at 9 bases. This CDR3 region has 14 residues. The V segment lost 0 bases and the J segment 4 bases; nucleotides outside the gene matches: 4. Germline-derived CDR1 and CDR2 are DFQATT and SNEGSKA (reference sequence). The CDR3 coding sequence is TGCAGTGCTAGAGATCTCAGCGGGAGGTACGAGCAGTACTTC. Protein sequence: CSARDLSGRYEQYF.

This clonotype was recorded many times. The chain carries TRBV7-8 and TRBJ2-7; TRBD1 matches 7 bases. The CDR3 is 14 amino acids. V was clipped by 1 base and J by 5 bases; unmatched bases: 5. Looked up from germline, CDR1 is SGHVS and CDR2 is FQNEAQ. The CDR3, as DNA: TGTGCCAGCAGCTTAGGGGACAGTTTGGACGAGCAGTACTTC. Translation: CASSLGDSLDEQYF.

This clonotype was seen many times. The chain is built from TRBV5-1 and TRBJ2-2; the D gene is possibly TRBD2 (5 bases). V was clipped by 5 bases and J by 4 bases, with 9 bases between them. The CDR3 is 13 amino acids. CDR1 and CDR2 (germline): SGHRS, YFSETQ. CDR3 in amino acids: CASREGSTGELFF. The CDR3 nucleotides read TGCGCCAGCAGAGAAGGGAGCACCGGGGAGCTGTTTTTT.